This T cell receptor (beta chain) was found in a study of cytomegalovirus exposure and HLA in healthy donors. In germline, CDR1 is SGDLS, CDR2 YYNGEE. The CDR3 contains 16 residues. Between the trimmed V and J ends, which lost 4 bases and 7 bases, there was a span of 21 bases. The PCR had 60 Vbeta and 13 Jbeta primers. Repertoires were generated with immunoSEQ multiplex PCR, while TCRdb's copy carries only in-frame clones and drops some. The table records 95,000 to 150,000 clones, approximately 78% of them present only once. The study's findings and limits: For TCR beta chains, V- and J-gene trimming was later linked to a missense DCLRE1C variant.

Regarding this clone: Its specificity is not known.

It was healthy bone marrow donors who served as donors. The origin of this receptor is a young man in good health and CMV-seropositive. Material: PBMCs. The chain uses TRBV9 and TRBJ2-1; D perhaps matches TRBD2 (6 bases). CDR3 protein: CASSPRGKETGNEQFF. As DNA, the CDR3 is TGTGCCAGCAGCCCCCGCGGGAAGGAGACGGGGAATGAGCAGTTCTTC.